The subject of this entry is one TCR beta chain. Sequencing libraries for TCR beta were prepared with iRepertoire HTBI primers and Arm-PCR of CDR3 regions. MiXCR, applied by TCRdb to the multiplex PCR reads, yields one record per CDR3 protein. The repertoire consists of fewer than 550,000 distinct CDR3 sequences, with roughly 21% occurring once and the leading ten covering more than 6%. This sample was included in a study of regulatory T cells in long-lasting Graves disease. In the study overall: Persistence in Graves' disease denoted antithyroid drug use beyond 5 years alongside positive TSH receptor antibodies.

Time point denoted: persistent/refractory GD, antithyroid drugs over 5 years with positive TRAb. Extracted RNA from PBMCs served as the source of the TCR library. The input for sequencing was peripheral blood mononuclear cells (PBMCs), taken when the disease was refractory, from a patient treated with antithyroid drugs. The TCR was taken from a female donor with Graves disease.

The DNA of the CDR3 is TGTGCCACCAGCCACGACGGATTGGGGCAGTACTTC. Encoded protein: CATSHDGLGQYF. The chain carries TRBV24-1 and TRBJ2-7; no reliable D call. The CDR3 runs 12 residues. V lost 7 bases and J lost 9, with 15 bases in between. Germline loops: CDR1 KGHDR, CDR2 SFDVKD.